Presented here are 7 T cell receptor beta chains from one specimen sequenced in a study of PD-1 blockade in classical Hodgkin lymphoma. Following autologous stem cell transplantation, relapse occurred in every patient, and exposure to brentuximab vedotin varied. TCRdb's copy holds only in-frame clones and misses some; the assay was immunoSEQ multiplex PCR. The profile shows approximately 99,000 clones, roughly nine tenths of them singletons. The material sequenced was peripheral blood mononuclear cells (PBMCs), taken before the second cycle of nivolumab. These receptors all stem from a human donor with classical Hodgkin lymphoma.

The chain carries TRBV15 and TRBJ2-7; 7 positions agree with TRBD2. The CDR3 consists of 15 residues. The trim removed 3 bases at V and 0 bases at J, leaving 5 bases unmatched. Germline V gives CDR1 LNHNV, CDR2 YYDKDF (reference sequence). CDR3 amino acids: CATSSGRGGSYEQYF. In nucleotides, the CDR3 is TGTGCCACCAGCAGCGGACGCGGGGGCTCCTACGAGCAGTACTTC.

J is TRBJ1-1 and V is TRBV19; 7 nucleotides agree with TRBD1. From germline, CDR1 is LNHDA and CDR2 SQIVND (reference sequence). The CDR3 totals 17 residues. V lost 3 bases to trimming and J lost 1 base; unmatched junction nucleotides: 11. The CDR3 DNA reads TGTGCCAGTAGTATCGTGGGCAGGGGGGAGAGGAACACTGAAGCTTTCTTT. Amino acids: CASSIVGRGERNTEAFF.

The chain combines TRBV5-4 with TRBJ2-1; 8 nucleotides match TRBD1. The J segment lost 2 bases and the V segment lost 4 bases, leaving 5 bases of the junction unmatched. This CDR3 region has 15 residues. The V gene's germline CDR1 is SGHNT and CDR2 YYREEE (reference sequence). The CDR3 spells CASSRGQGAYNEQFF. The CDR3 coding sequence is TGTGCCAGCAGCCGCGGACAGGGTGCCTACAATGAGCAGTTCTTC.

The chain employs TRBV27 and TRBJ1-2, with D possibly matching TRBD1 (6 bases). The CDR3 consists of 14 residues. Germline V CDR1 and CDR2: MNHEY, SMNVEV (reference sequence). With 3 bases removed from V and 5 bases from J, the gap between germline ends came to 13 bases. CDR3 residues: CASSFHGTNYGYTF. The CDR3 DNA follows: TGTGCCAGCAGTTTCCACGGGACAAATTATGGCTACACCTTC.

This rearrangement joins TRBV7-2 to TRBJ1-1, with TRBD1 as a possible D gene (5 bases). Trimming removed 5 bases from V and 1 base from J, with 14 bases in between. This CDR3 contains 15 residues. Germline CDR1 and CDR2: SGHTA and FQGNSA. The CDR3 sequence: CASSPVGAGNTEAFF. Here the CDR3 DNA reads TGTGCCAGCAGCCCAGTCGGGGCAGGGAACACTGAAGCTTTCTTT.

The chain links TRBV4-2 to TRBJ2-6; TRBD2 matches at 7 bases. Germline V gene data show CDR1 as LGHNA and CDR2 as YNFKEQ. CDR3 length equals 15 residues. After removal of 1 base from V and 6 bases from J, the junction contained 3 bases not matched to a gene. CDR3 in DNA: TGTGCCAGCAGCCAAGGGGGAGGGTTGGCCAACGTCCTGACTTTC. Translating it yields CASSQGGGLANVLTF.

The V gene is TRBV6-4, the J gene TRBJ2-6, with 8 bases matching TRBD1. CDR3 length equals 17 residues. CDR1 MRHNA and CDR2 SNTAGT come from the germline V gene. V lost 4 bases to trimming and J lost 3 bases; unmatched junction nucleotides: 8. The chain's CDR3 is CASSAQGAPGGANVLTF. Here the CDR3 DNA reads TGTGCCAGCAGTGCCCAGGGGGCGCCAGGTGGGGCCAACGTCCTGACTTTC.